Here is one T cell receptor (beta chain) with its context. This sample stems from a study of blood T cells in healthy people across ages. Study context: Template switching retrieved approximately one barcoded beta molecule for each two T cells.

The CDR3 contains 13 residues. Trimming pared 6 bases from V and 0 bases from J, leaving 12 bases between. Per the germline V gene, CDR1 is DFQATT and CDR2 is SNEGSKA (reference sequence). A second roughly 6 to 11 cycle PCR used barcoded and J-beta primers. TCRdb processed the 5' RACE reads anew with MiXCR; each CDR3 protein has one entry. Of around 800,000 distinct CDR3 sequences listed, about a quarter were seen once; the top ten hold under 3%. These sequences were also reported in another study, on T cells of mothers and their children. That investigation notes: Reads recorded for TCR beta CDR3 numbered over 8 million per mother and some 3.3 million per child. Comparable shaping of TCR recombination output by thymic selection was observed in related and unrelated pairs.

The source material was blood. The V call is TRBV20-1, the J call TRBJ2-7; no firm D call. The TCR comes from a boy younger than 18 in good health. CDR3 sequence (DNA): TGCAGTGCCTCCCCGGATAGCTCCTACGAGCAGTACTTC. Protein product: CSASPDSSYEQYF.